This entry is about one T cell receptor (beta chain). Antigen unknown. The entry originates in a study of T-cell memory formation after mild COVID-19. For the study at large: Largely donor-specific TCR clusters were found.

Regarding the study as a whole: Contracting CD4+ clones sat mainly in CM and EM; CD8+ in EMRA. That cross-reactive memory joined was suggested by some responding clones appearing in pre-infection memory.

TCRdb re-derived calls from the 5' RACE reads in MiXCR, one entry per CDR3 protein. Here the sample spans roughly 580,000 distinct CDR3 sequences, roughly 17% being singletons. V lost 4 bases to trimming and J lost 6 bases, with 19 bases between them. Germline V CDR1 and CDR2: SQVTM, ANQGSEA. This CDR3 comprises 14 residues. The clonotype was recovered from an adult woman who had mild COVID-19 (a few samples of this study predate the infection). Cell type and time point are not known. Sequencing input: PBMCs or a T cell subset sorted from them (not recorded which). The chain employs TRBV29-1 and TRBJ2-7, with D possibly being TRBD1 (6 bases). The CDR3 loop is CSVGPTGYEGEQYF. The CDR3 bases are TGCAGCGTTGGTCCTACAGGGTACGAGGGCGAGCAGTACTTC.